These 9 T cell receptor beta chains share one sample of origin, sequenced in a study of T-cell reconstitution after alpha-beta-depleted transplantation in children. Unique molecular identifiers tagged the TCRbeta library. TCRdb fed the PCR reads into MiXCR, producing one record per CDR3 protein. This table has approximately 500,000 distinct CDR3 sequences, 27% appearing once. This specimen consisted of PBMCs, obtained before TCRalphabeta/CD19-depleted stem cell transplant. The receptors stem from a boy less than two years old with Wiskott-Aldrich syndrome, due to receive a stem cell transplant.

The chain combines TRBV20-1 with TRBJ2-5, with 7 bases fitting TRBD2. Germline V gene data show CDR1 as DFQATT and CDR2 as SNEGSKA (reference sequence). The CDR3 has 13 amino acids. With V trimmed by 4 bases and J by 2 bases, 4 bases remained unmatched. The CDR3 is CSATGTTQETQYF. The CDR3 bases are TGCAGTGCTACCGGGACTACTCAAGAGACCCAGTACTTC.

The rearrangement links TRBV5-1 to TRBJ2-1, with a weak D call TRBD2 (6 bases). Germline loops: CDR1 SGHRS, CDR2 YFSETQ. V was clipped by 0 bases and J by 1 base, with 8 bases between them. The CDR3 covers 15 residues. The CDR3: CASSLASVSYNEQFF. As DNA, the CDR3 is TGCGCCAGCAGCTTGGCTAGCGTTTCCTACAATGAGCAGTTCTTC.

This clonotype was seen more than once but under ten times. This chain uses TRBV7-6 with TRBJ2-1; perhaps TRBD2 as D (6 bases). Germline assignment: CDR1 SGHVS and CDR2 FNYEAQ. Trimming pared 0 bases from V and 10 bases from J, leaving 16 bases between. This CDR3 is built from 15 residues. The CDR3 bases are TGTGCCAGCAGCTTAGCATGGGGGAGGAGACGGGAGCAGTTCTTC. It translates to CASSLAWGRRREQFF.

This clonotype came up a few times. This chain links TRBV4-1 with TRBJ2-5; D uncertain. Trimming cost V 1 base and J 1 base, with 10 bases left between them. Germline V CDR1 and CDR2: MGHRA, YSYEKL. The CDR3 covers 15 residues. The CDR3 reads CASSQVGRLQETQYF. The CDR3 DNA reads TGCGCCAGCAGCCAAGTAGGACGGCTCCAAGAGACCCAGTACTTC.

This clonotype was counted a single time. This chain connects TRBV18 to TRBJ1-1, with D unclear. This CDR3 contains 13 residues. Trimming left V 2 bases short and J 7 bases short, with 11 bases between. Per germline, CDR1 KGHSH and CDR2 LQKENI. CDR3 in DNA: TGTGCCAGCTCACCATTGACGAGAATTGAAGCTTTCTTT. This gives the protein CASSPLTRIEAFF.

This clonotype has just a few counts. V usage is TRBV15 and J usage is TRBJ2-1; D might be TRBD2 (6 bases). Trimming pared 2 bases from V and 7 bases from J, leaving 18 bases between. The CDR3 totals 16 residues. Germline values: CDR1 LNHNV, CDR2 YYDKDF (reference sequence). CDR3 region: CATSRIHVQGGNEQFF. CDR3 in DNA: TGTGCCACCAGCAGAATTCACGTGCAGGGAGGTAATGAGCAGTTCTTC.

This clonotype turned up a few times. The V call is TRBV10-3, the J call TRBJ2-3; 12 positions agree with TRBD2. This CDR3 is 15 amino acids long. Looked up from germline, CDR1 is ENHRY and CDR2 is SYGVKD. Trimming cost V 3 bases and J 5 bases; bases outside gene matches: 3. CDR3 DNA sequence: TGTGCCATCAGTGACCTAGCGGGAGGGCTAGATACGCAGTATTTT. Protein product: CAISDLAGGLDTQYF.

The chain recombines TRBV5-1 with TRBJ2-7, with TRBD1 matching over 7 bases. V shed 2 bases, J shed 2 bases, and the junction held 7 bases outside the gene matches. Germline V gene data show CDR1 as SGHRS and CDR2 as YFSETQ. The CDR3 has 15 amino acids. The CDR3 DNA is TGCGCCAGCAGCTTTACGACAGGGCGTCCCTACGAGCAGTACTTC. It codes for CASSFTTGRPYEQYF.

This chain uses TRBV28 with TRBJ1-2; TRBD1 matches 8 bases. This CDR3 has 14 amino acids. After removal of 6 bases from V and 5 bases from J, the junction contained 8 bases not matched to a gene. Per germline, CDR1 MDHEN and CDR2 SYDVKM. CDR3 DNA sequence: TGTGCCAGCAGCGGACAGGGATCTTGGTATGGCTACACCTTC. Amino acid sequence: CASSGQGSWYGYTF.